These 11 T cell receptor beta chains share one sample of origin, sequenced in a study of CD8+ T cells in alopecia areata. RNA extraction and reverse transcription yielded cDNA as sequencing template. The data were produced by immunoSEQ multiplex PCR, yet TCRdb's version contains in-frame clones alone and is incomplete. The sample holds 100,000 to 150,000 clones; around 50% are singletons and the top ten take more than 9%. Input material: NKG2D-low CD8+ T cells sorted from blood. These receptors were taken from a human donor with alopecia areata.

This clone occurred a few times. V gene TRBV29-1 combines with J gene TRBJ2-6; D is uncertain. The length of the CDR3 is 16 residues. CDR1 and CDR2 from the germline V gene are SQVTM and ANQGSEA. V gave up 6 bases and J gave up 4 bases, with 19 bases separating them. The CDR3 loop is CSVGWVPGDGANVLTF. CDR3 in DNA: TGCAGCGTGGGGTGGGTACCAGGAGACGGGGCCAACGTCCTGACTTTC.

The V call is TRBV27, the J call TRBJ2-7; no clear D. CDR1 is MNHEY and CDR2 is SMNVEV in the germline V gene (reference sequence). V was trimmed by 7 bases and J by 6 bases, leaving 10 bases between them. This CDR3 contains 11 residues. CDR3 DNA: TGTGCCAGCAACTTCTTAGGCGAGCAGTACTTC. Its translation is CASNFLGEQYF.

The sample holds one count of this clone. The CDR3 nucleotides are TGTGCCTGGAGTGTAACATCTGAAGCTTTCTTT. Its protein product is CAWSVTSEAFF. The chain is built from TRBV30 and TRBJ1-1; no firm D call. CDR3 length: 11 residues. The germline V and J ends were trimmed by 0 bases and 6 bases, with 5 bases remaining between them. Looked up from germline, CDR1 is GTSNPN and CDR2 is SVGIG (reference sequence).

V usage is TRBV29-1 and J usage is TRBJ2-1, with D perhaps matching TRBD1 or TRBD2 (6 bases each). The CDR3 consists of 14 residues. Trimming stripped 4 bases from V and 7 bases from J, with 17 bases between. The germline gives CDR1 SQVTM, CDR2 ANQGSEA. The CDR3 spells CSVVGASGRNEQFF. DNA for the CDR3: TGCAGCGTTGTGGGGGCCTCAGGGAGGAATGAGCAGTTCTTC.

The count of this clone is one. The chain links TRBV27 to TRBJ2-7; D not resolved. CDR3 length: 13 residues. Trimming removed 5 bases from V and 3 bases from J, with 11 bases in between. Looked up from germline, CDR1 is MNHEY and CDR2 is SMNVEV (reference sequence). This CDR3 is CASSHGPNYEQYF. In nucleotides, the CDR3 is TGTGCCAGCAGTCACGGACCGAACTACGAGCAGTACTTC.

This clone was observed a handful of times. The CDR3: CASSTELFEPQHF. The CDR3 coding sequence is TGTGCCAGCAGCACCGAACTTTTTGAGCCCCAGCATTTT. The chain couples TRBV21-1 to TRBJ1-5. TRBV21-1 is a pseudogene segment. The CDR3 is 13 residues long.

In its sample, this clone was seen a few times. At one boundary the junction diverges from the germline segment, which might be a read error. The rearrangement uses TRBV7-2 and TRBJ2-7; TRBD1 matches 9 bases. CDR1 and CDR2 from the germline V gene are SGHTA and FQGNSA. The CDR3 loop spans 12 amino acids. The CDR3 sequence: CASSLGGDRVEF. Here the CDR3 DNA reads TGTGCCAGCAGCTTAGGTGGGGACAGGGTTGAATTC.

V usage is TRBV4-1 and J usage is TRBJ2-7; TRBD2 agrees at 11 bases. Trimming removed 3 bases from V and 3 bases from J; junction bases left unmatched: 1. CDR1 is MGHRA, CDR2 YSYEKL, per germline. CDR3 length equals 14 residues. The CDR3 DNA reads as TGCGCCAGCAGCCAGACTAGCGGGAACTACGAGCAGTACTTC. This sequence encodes CASSQTSGNYEQYF.

This clone has a handful of counts. The chain links TRBV29-1 to TRBJ2-5, with 7 bases that match TRBD2. Germline CDR1 and CDR2: SQVTM and ANQGSEA. This CDR3 spans 15 amino acids. V shed 5 bases, J shed 1 base, and the junction held 10 bases outside the gene matches. The CDR3 bases are TGCAGCGTTAACGGGCTAGCGGTGATCCAAGAGACCCAGTACTTC. Residues: CSVNGLAVIQETQYF.

To note about this clone: At the DNA level, this CDR3 is encoded by other sequences in the same sample as well. This chain links TRBV27 with TRBJ2-7; possibly TRBD2 for D (5 bases). V was pared by 3 bases and J by 1 base, with 7 bases between. Germline loops: CDR1 MNHEY, CDR2 SMNVEV (reference sequence). The CDR3 extends over 13 amino acids. As DNA, the CDR3 is TGTGCCAGCAGTTTGGGCGGGTCCTACGAGCAGTACTTC. Protein product: CASSLGGSYEQYF.

This clone was seen only a few times. The chain uses TRBV29-1 and TRBJ2-7; TRBD2 agrees at 10 bases. V was pared by 1 base and J by 3 bases, with 9 bases of the junction left unmatched. The CDR3 is made up of 16 amino acids. CDR1 SQVTM and CDR2 ANQGSEA come from the germline V gene. The CDR3 region is CSVEGTSGRAGYEQYF. CDR3 DNA: TGCAGCGTTGAAGGGACTAGCGGCCGAGCCGGCTACGAGCAGTACTTC.